This T cell receptor (beta chain) stems from a study of CXCR3-negative and CXCR3-positive naive CD8 T cells. The CDR3 sequence is 12 residues long. The germline V gene has CDR1 SQVTM and CDR2 ANQGSEA. Study-wide results and limits: In CXCR3-positive naive cells, the TRB CDR3s were more hydrophobic than in CXCR3-negative naive cells.

TRB cDNA was prepared as libraries by UMI-labeled 5' RACE. For each CDR3 protein, TCRdb gives one entry from its re-call of the 5' RACE reads, without DNA. The repertoire table contains about 90,000 distinct CDR3 sequences. As to this clonotype: Its antigen is not identified.

Sequencing used naive CXCR3+ CD8+ T cells from blood. This sample's subset: CD45RO-CCR7+CD27+CD95- naive CD8+ T cells expressing CXCR3 (TNR3+). This clonotype was sampled from a human donor in good health. Some clones in this sample may be carry-over from other donors' samples. The rearrangement joins TRBV29-1 to TRBJ2-7. Here the CDR3 reads CSVEAGSYEQYF.